The 24 T cell receptor beta chains below come from one sample, sequenced in a study of CD8 T cells in Susac syndrome. It was with random hexamers that 0.5 to 1 ug RNA was reverse transcribed. TCRdb reanalysed the immunoSEQ multiplex PCR reads using MiXCR and keeps one entry per CDR3 protein. The table shows 70,000 to 100,000 distinct CDR3 sequences, with 90% to 95% occurring only once. The sequencing input was CD8+ T cells from PBMCs. All receptors come from a human donor in good health.

The CDR3 coding sequence is TGTGCCAGCAGCAACGCGGGGGGGCCACACAATGAGCAGTTCTTC. The encoded protein is CASSNAGGPHNEQFF. The rearrangement links TRBV9 to TRBJ2-1; 9 bases align to TRBD2. V shed 4 bases and J 5 bases; nucleotides not matched to a gene: 7. CDR1 is SGDLS and CDR2 is YYNGEE in the germline V gene. The length of the CDR3 is 15 residues.

V and J are TRBV10-3 and TRBJ2-1, with 11 bases identical to TRBD2. Trimming at V came to 9 bases and at J to 10 bases, leaving 11 bases not matched to a gene. CDR1 and CDR2 (germline): ENHRY, SYGVKD. CDR3 length equals 14 residues. Here the CDR3 DNA reads TGTGCCATAGGGGATAGCGGGGGGGCCAGAGAGCAGTTCTTC. It is translated as CAIGDSGGAREQFF.

The gene calls are TRBV29-1 and TRBJ1-2, with D unresolved. Germline V gene lookup returns CDR1 SQVTM and CDR2 ANQGSEA. The CDR3 is 15 amino acids. The V and J ends lost 4 bases and 3 bases respectively, with 18 bases between them. The CDR3 DNA follows: TGCAGCGTTGCTCCCCCTCAGCGGACTCACTATGGCTACACCTTC. This gives the protein CSVAPPQRTHYGYTF.

The chain uses TRBV5-6 and TRBJ2-4; 8 nucleotides match TRBD1. Unmatched junction bases numbered 10, after V lost 4 bases and J lost 7 bases. Germline CDR1 and CDR2: SGHDT and YYEEEE. The CDR3 is made up of 15 amino acids. CDR3 loop: CASSLLTGAGNIQYF. The CDR3, as DNA: TGTGCCAGCAGCCTCCTGACAGGGGCGGGCAACATTCAGTACTTC.

The rearrangement joins TRBV20-1 to TRBJ2-4; 13 bases match TRBD2. Germline V CDR1 and CDR2: DFQATT, SNEGSKA (reference sequence). The CDR3 is 16 amino acids. The V gene end was trimmed by 6 bases and the J gene end by 3 bases; junction bases not matched to a gene: 8. The CDR3 coding sequence is TGCAGTGCCGACAAGACTAGCGGGGGGCTCAAAAACATTCAGTACTTC. Encoded protein: CSADKTSGGLKNIQYF.

The chain combines TRBV9 with TRBJ1-2, with D unclear. The CDR3 has 14 residues. Per germline, CDR1 SGDLS and CDR2 YYNGEE. V was trimmed by 0 bases and J by 8 bases, leaving 14 bases between them. CDR3 nucleotides: TGTGCCAGCAGCGTAGGCCCCCGGTCGGAGGGCTACACCTTC. It yields the protein CASSVGPRSEGYTF.

CDR3 DNA: TGTGCCAGTAGCCGGGACAGGGGTTTGGCCGAGCAGTACTTC. Amino acid sequence: CASSRDRGLAEQYF. The rearrangement uses TRBV19 and TRBJ2-7, with 10 nucleotides matching TRBD1. Germline V CDR1 and CDR2: LNHDA, SQIVND (reference sequence). This CDR3 region has 14 residues. V lost 6 bases to trimming and J lost 6 bases; unmatched junction nucleotides: 8.

The chain couples TRBV21-1 to TRBJ2-1; the table names TRBD1, a call not compared with the DNA. TRBV21-1 has pseudogene status. The CDR3 length is 16 residues. In DNA, the CDR3 is TGTGCCAGCAGCAAAGAGGGCAGGGGTAGTTACAATGAGCAGTTCTTC. It translates to CASSKEGRGSYNEQFF.

This chain uses TRBV11-2 with TRBJ2-1; perhaps TRBD2 as D (5 bases). The CDR3 length is 13 residues. Trimming left V 5 bases short and J 5 bases short, with 10 bases between. The germline V gene encodes CDR1 SGHAT and CDR2 FQNNGV. CDR3 region: CASSPAADNEQFF. The CDR3 coding sequence is TGTGCCAGCAGCCCAGCGGCAGACAATGAGCAGTTCTTC.

The J gene is TRBJ1-1, the V gene TRBV3-1; 7 bases are shared with TRBD1. This CDR3 spans 14 amino acids. Germline values: CDR1 LGHDT, CDR2 YNNKEL (reference sequence). V gave up 3 bases and J gave up 6 bases; unmatched junction bases: 7. The CDR3 DNA follows: TGTGCCAGCAGCCAGATGGACAGGATCGCTGAAGCTTTCTTT. Its translation: CASSQMDRIAEAFF.

The V gene is TRBV10-3, the J gene TRBJ2-7; the match to TRBD1 covers 7 bases. CDR3 length: 13 amino acids. Germline CDR1 ENHRY, CDR2 SYGVKD. V lost 7 bases to trimming and J lost 3 bases; unmatched junction nucleotides: 6. DNA for the CDR3: TGTGCCATCACCGAGGGACAGATCTACGAGCAGTACTTC. It yields the protein CAITEGQIYEQYF.

The J gene is TRBJ2-3, the V gene TRBV19; D may be TRBD1 or TRBD2 (5 bases each). The CDR3 has 12 amino acids. Germline CDR1 is LNHDA and CDR2 is SQIVND (reference sequence). The V gene lost 1 base and the J gene lost 8 bases, with 7 bases spanning the gap. In DNA form, the CDR3 reads TGTGCCAGTAGTATAGGTGGGGGTACGCAGTATTTT. Encoded protein: CASSIGGGTQYF.

This chain links TRBV18 with TRBJ2-1; 8 bases align to TRBD1. The V gene's germline CDR1 is KGHSH and CDR2 LQKENI. The junction had 5 bases not matched to a gene; V was cut back by 7 bases and J by 0 bases. There are 15 residues in the CDR3. CDR3 region: CASFLGQASYNEQFF. Written as DNA, the CDR3 is TGTGCCAGCTTCCTGGGACAGGCCTCCTACAATGAGCAGTTCTTC.

In this sample, this clonotype turned up once. The V gene is TRBV3-1, the J gene TRBJ2-5; D might be TRBD2 (5 bases). The CDR3 spans 16 residues. CDR1 LGHDT and CDR2 YNNKEL come from the germline V gene (reference sequence). The V and J ends lost 4 bases and 1 base respectively, with 16 bases between them. The CDR3 coding sequence is TGTGCCAGCAGCCGACCAGCTAGACGGGGCCAAGAGACCCAGTACTTC. Translating it yields CASSRPARRGQETQYF.

This rearrangement joins TRBV13 to TRBJ2-2; possible D gene TRBD1, 6 bases. CDR1 is PRHDT, CDR2 FYEKMQ, per germline (reference sequence). CDR3 length: 14 residues. The germline V and J ends were trimmed by 10 bases and 0 bases, with 12 bases remaining between them. The CDR3 sequence: CAISGETNTGELFF. The DNA for the CDR3 is TGTGCCATCTCAGGGGAAACGAACACCGGGGAGCTGTTTTTT. The whole variable domain, remainder taken from reference TRBV13 and TRBJ2-2, is AAGVIQSPRHLIKEKRETATLKCYPIPRHDTVYWYQQGPGQDPQFLISFYEKMQSDKGSIPDRFSAQQFSDYHSELNMSSLELGDSALYFCAISGETNTGELFFGEGSRLTVL.

The chain combines TRBV3-1 with TRBJ1-5, with TRBD1 identical over 8 bases. Germline V CDR1 and CDR2: LGHDT, YNNKEL (reference sequence). The CDR3 consists of 16 residues. V was pared by 1 base and J by 5 bases, with 7 bases of the junction left unmatched. The chain's CDR3 is CASSQGQTGDHQPQHF. CDR3 in DNA: TGTGCCAGCAGCCAAGGGCAGACAGGGGATCATCAGCCCCAGCATTTT.

The rearrangement links TRBV6-5 to TRBJ2-7; a possible D gene is TRBD2 (6 bases). Germline V lookup: CDR1 MNHEY, CDR2 SVGAGI. The CDR3 is 13 residues long. V shed 2 bases and J shed 6 bases, with 11 bases lying between them. CDR3 region: CASSYQRRGEQYF. The DNA of the CDR3 is TGTGCCAGCAGTTACCAAAGGAGGGGCGAGCAGTACTTC.

The genes are TRBV3-1 and TRBJ2-5; 10 bases map to TRBD1. CDR3 length: 16 amino acids. V lost 3 bases, J lost 4 bases, and 8 bases stayed unmatched. From germline, CDR1 is LGHDT and CDR2 YNNKEL (reference sequence). The CDR3 sequence: CASSQAGTGVGETQYF. For the CDR3, the DNA is TGTGCCAGCAGCCAGGCGGGGACAGGGGTCGGAGAGACCCAGTACTTC.

This clonotype was detected once. This rearrangement joins TRBV29-1 to TRBJ1-1; D remains ambiguous. Looked up from germline, CDR1 is SQVTM and CDR2 is ANQGSEA. The CDR3 totals 13 residues. Deletions cut 2 bases from V and 2 bases from J, with 9 bases between. The CDR3 sequence: CSVEKGFNTEAFF. The DNA of the CDR3 is TGCAGCGTTGAAAAGGGATTTAACACTGAAGCTTTCTTT.

This clonotype occurred once. The rearrangement joins TRBV2 to TRBJ2-7, with a tentative D call TRBD1 (6 bases). CDR1 is SNHLY and CDR2 is FYNNEI in the germline V gene. The CDR3 sequence is 13 residues long. Trimming took 6 bases from V and 5 from J, leaving 14 bases between them. Written as DNA, the CDR3 is TGTGCCAGCAGGAACAGGGTAGGGGACGAGCAGTACTTC. This gives the protein CASRNRVGDEQYF.

The chain is built from TRBV4-1 and TRBJ1-1, with a possible D match to TRBD1 (6 bases). This CDR3 has 14 residues. The V and J ends lost 5 bases and 9 bases respectively, with 19 bases between them. CDR1 and CDR2 (germline): MGHRA, YSYEKL. CDR3 DNA sequence: TGCGCCAGCAGCGGGGCGGGGGCGCAGACCCAAGCTTTCTTT. This translates into CASSGAGAQTQAFF.

V usage is TRBV9 and J usage is TRBJ2-5; D is tentatively TRBD1 or TRBD2 (6 bases each). The germline gives CDR1 SGDLS, CDR2 YYNGEE. The CDR3 totals 15 residues. The ends were cut back, 2 bases at V and 5 bases at J, with 16 bases in the middle. The chain's CDR3 is CASSVGGTTRETQYF. CDR3 coding DNA: TGTGCCAGCAGCGTCGGCGGGACAACCCGGGAGACCCAGTACTTC.

This chain links TRBV7-2 with TRBJ1-1; D gene ambiguous. The CDR3 totals 15 residues. Trimming left V 2 bases short and J 7 bases short, with 17 bases between. From germline, CDR1 is SGHTA and CDR2 FQGNSA. This CDR3 is CASSLLYRPHFEAFF. The DNA of the CDR3 is TGTGCCAGCAGCTTACTCTACCGGCCACATTTTGAAGCTTTCTTT.

The chain uses TRBV2 and TRBJ1-2; TRBD1 might be the D (6 bases). CDR1 is SNHLY, CDR2 FYNNEI, per germline. This CDR3 is built from 15 residues. The germline V and J ends were trimmed by 8 bases and 1 base, with 17 bases remaining between them. This CDR3 reads CASRGAGDYNYGYTF. The DNA of the CDR3 is TGTGCCAGCCGAGGGGCAGGGGATTATAACTATGGCTACACCTTC.